This TCR beta chain was sequenced during a study of shared clonotypes between healthy human individuals. Study-wide results and limits: Unshared clonotypes carried lower generation probabilities than those common to all four donors.

The length of the CDR3 is 13 residues. V shed 7 bases and J shed 1 base, with 10 bases lying between them. Germline V gene lookup returns CDR1 LGHNT and CDR2 FRNRAP. About this clone: As yet, its antigen is unknown.

Profiled with immunoSEQ multiplex PCR; TCRdb holds only in-frame clones, not every one. The sample includes about 980,000 clones, approximately 80% of them seen just once. The chain employs TRBV12-5 and TRBJ1-1; D is undetermined. The receptor comes from a man in his late teens or twenties in good health. The sequencing sample was made of memory CD4+ T cells sorted from blood. The subset is: CD45RA-negative fraction. The CDR3 loop reads CASVDTPNTEAFF. The CDR3 DNA follows: TGTGCTAGTGTCGACACCCCGAACACTGAAGCTTTCTTT. Filled out from reference TRBV12-5 and TRBJ1-1, the complete variable domain reads DARVTQTPRHKVTEMGQEVTMRCQPILGHNTVFWYRQTMMQGLELLAYFRNRAPLDDSGMPKDRFSAEMPDATLATLKIQPSEPRDSAVYFCASVDTPNTEAFFGQGTRLTVV.